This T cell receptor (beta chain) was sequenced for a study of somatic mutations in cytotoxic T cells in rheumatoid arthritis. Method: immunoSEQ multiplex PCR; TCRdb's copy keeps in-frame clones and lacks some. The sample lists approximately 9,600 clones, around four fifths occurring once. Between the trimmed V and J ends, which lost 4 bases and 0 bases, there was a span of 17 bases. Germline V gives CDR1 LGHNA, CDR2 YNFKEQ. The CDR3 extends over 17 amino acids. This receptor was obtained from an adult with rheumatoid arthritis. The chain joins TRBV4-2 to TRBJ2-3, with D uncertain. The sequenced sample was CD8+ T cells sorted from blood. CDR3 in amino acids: CASSPPTVKVSTDTQYF. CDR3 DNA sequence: TGTGCCAGCAGCCCCCCGACCGTGAAAGTTAGCACAGATACGCAGTATTTT.